Shown below are 13 T cell receptor beta chains from a single sample sequenced in a study of Ad26.COV2.S vaccination and SARS-CoV-2 variants. Indicated treatment: some 20 received Ad26.COV2.S at low or high dose, single or two shots; about 5 received placebo; per-sample allocation not given. Sampling was performed 63 days after the first vaccine or placebo injection. Sequencing used immunoSEQ multiplex PCR; TCRdb keeps in-frame clones, though not all of them. The repertoire holds 410,000 or so clones, with approximately 90% as singletons. The sequenced sample was peripheral blood, obtained in a trial of Ad26.COV2.S vaccine versus placebo. All receptors come from a person between 18 and 65 years old who received the Ad26.COV2.S COVID-19 vaccine or a placebo.

The rearrangement uses TRBV6-2 or TRBV6-3 and TRBJ2-1; D remains unclear. Germline V gene data show CDR1 as MNHEY and CDR2 as SVGEGT. V was pared by 2 bases and J by 0 bases, with 17 bases between. The CDR3 consists of 18 residues. Written as DNA, the CDR3 is TGTGCCAGCAGTTACCCATTTCCAGGTTCAAGCTCCTACAATGAGCAGTTCTTC. It yields the protein CASSYPFPGSSSYNEQFF.

In its sample, this clone was seen once. This chain links TRBV30 with TRBJ1-6; D is undetermined. There are 14 residues in the CDR3. V gave up 4 bases and J gave up 4 bases, with 11 bases separating them. CDR1 and CDR2 (germline): GTSNPN, SVGIG (reference sequence). The CDR3 DNA is TGTGCCTGGACGCCTAGAGGGTATAATTCACCCCTCCACTTT. It yields the protein CAWTPRGYNSPLHF. Together with reference TRBV30 and TRBJ1-6, the CDR3 gives the full variable domain: SQTIHQWPATLVQPVGSPLSLECTVEGTSNPNLYWYRQAAGRGLQLLFYSVGIGQISSEVPQNLSASRPQDRQFILSSKKLLLSDSGFYLCAWTPRGYNSPLHFGNGTRLTVT.

The V gene is TRBV4-1, the J gene TRBJ1-5, with D unresolved. Germline V CDR1 and CDR2: MGHRA, YSYEKL. CDR3 size: 15 residues. The germline V and J ends were trimmed by 1 base and 4 bases, with 11 bases remaining between them. The DNA of the CDR3 is TGCGCCAGCAGCCAAGTATGGGGAGAGAATCAGCCCCAGCATTTT. Its translation is CASSQVWGENQPQHF.

The chain uses TRBV7-9 and TRBJ2-2; 8 bases match TRBD1. With V trimmed by 11 bases and J by 5 bases, 16 bases remained unmatched. CDR3 length: 16 residues. In germline, CDR1 is SEHNR, CDR2 FQNEAQ (reference sequence). The CDR3 coding sequence is TGTGCCGCCAAAAGGTGGACAGGGTCCGGGACCGGGGAGCTGTTTTTT. As protein: CAAKRWTGSGTGELFF.

V usage is TRBV10-1 and J usage is TRBJ2-2; TRBD2 matches at 13 bases. V trimming: 6 bases; J trimming: 3 bases; junction bases outside the gene matches: 13. The CDR3 sequence is 19 residues long. Germline V lookup: CDR1 WNHNN, CDR2 SYGVQD (reference sequence). The DNA for the CDR3 is TGCGCCAGCAGCTCCTCTGGACTAGCGGGGGCCCCCTACACCGGGGAGCTGTTTTTT. Protein sequence: CASSSSGLAGAPYTGELFF.

The J gene is TRBJ2-6, the V gene TRBV6-4, with D perhaps matching TRBD1 or TRBD2 (5 bases each). Trimming took off 6 bases at V and 0 bases at J, with 12 bases between the two ends. The CDR3 has 16 residues. CDR1 and CDR2 from the germline V gene are MRHNA and SNTAGT. This CDR3 reads CASSSGPGSGANVLTF. DNA of the CDR3: TGTGCCAGCAGCTCGGGACCGGGCTCTGGGGCCAACGTCCTGACTTTC.

This rearrangement joins TRBV11-3 to TRBJ1-1; the match to TRBD1 covers 9 bases. Trimming removed 5 bases from V and 8 bases from J; junction bases left unmatched: 3. CDR1 is SGHNT and CDR2 is YENEEA in the germline V gene. This CDR3 is built from 12 residues. Here the CDR3 reads CASSMDRGEAFF. The CDR3 DNA is TGTGCCAGCAGCATGGACAGGGGAGAAGCTTTCTTT.

This clone came up once. V is TRBV19 and J is TRBJ2-7; D might be TRBD1 (6 bases). The CDR3 contains 14 residues. The germline V gene encodes CDR1 LNHDA and CDR2 SQIVND (reference sequence). V was shortened by 4 bases and J by 6 bases, with 16 bases between the two germline ends. The CDR3 region has the DNA TGTGCCAGTAGTAGCCGGGACAACGAGGGCGAGCAGTACTTC. This encodes CASSSRDNEGEQYF.

This chain connects TRBV4-3 to TRBJ2-2, with 10 bases that match TRBD1. The germline CDR1 and CDR2 sequences are LGHNA and YSLEER. V shed 1 base and J 1 base; nucleotides not matched to a gene: 6. The CDR3 totals 18 residues. The CDR3 here is CASSQVMGQGRNTGELFF. The CDR3 nucleotides are TGCGCCAGCAGCCAAGTGATGGGACAGGGGAGGAACACCGGGGAGCTGTTTTTT.

V and J are TRBV7-2 and TRBJ1-2; D not certain. Trimming left V 1 base short and J 8 bases short, with 11 bases between. The CDR3 runs to 13 residues. Germline lookup yields CDR1 SGHTA and CDR2 FQGNSA. As DNA, the CDR3 is TGTGCCAGCAGCTTAGAGGGTAGAGCCGGCTACACCTTC. Translation: CASSLEGRAGYTF.

The J gene is TRBJ1-3, the V gene TRBV16; D call uncertain. There are 16 residues in the CDR3. Germline V CDR1 and CDR2: KGHSY, FQNENV. Trimming took 1 base from V and 2 from J, leaving 12 bases between them. DNA for the CDR3: TGTGCCAGCAGCCAATTTGGTACAGCTCCTGGAAACACCATATATTTT. Its protein is CASSQFGTAPGNTIYF.

The rearrangement links TRBV29-1 to TRBJ2-2, with TRBD2 matching 8 bases. In germline, CDR1 is SQVTM, CDR2 ANQGSEA. Trimming at V came to 6 bases and at J to 0 bases, leaving 9 bases not matched to a gene. The CDR3 covers 16 residues. For the CDR3, the DNA is TGCAGCGTGACGGGACTAGGTAACGCGAACACCGGGGAGCTGTTTTTT. This codes for CSVTGLGNANTGELFF.

V and J are TRBV7-6 and TRBJ2-1; no clear D. Between the trimmed V and J ends, which lost 3 bases and 6 bases, there was a span of 9 bases. The germline gives CDR1 SGHVS, CDR2 FNYEAQ. This CDR3 is built from 13 residues. This CDR3 is CASSFSASNEQFF. DNA of the CDR3: TGTGCCAGCAGCTTTTCTGCATCCAATGAGCAGTTCTTC.